The T cell receptor (beta chain) under discussion was sequenced for a study of cytomegalovirus exposure and HLA in healthy donors. The CDR3 totals 15 residues. The V end lost 8 bases, the J end lost 7 bases, and 23 bases lay between the germline ends. Germline V gene lookup returns CDR1 SNHLY and CDR2 FYNNEI. The PCR made use of 60 Vbeta and 13 Jbeta primers. In the authors' methods: Roughly 80 million unique TCR beta chains, roughly 11 million of them shared, were counted by a later analysis. Here immunoSEQ multiplex PCR was the method, and the copy in TCRdb shows in-frame clones only, minus some. V, J and clone size are taken as reported in that table, and D and trimming were inferred from the DNA itself. The sample carries 120,000 to 150,000 clones, around 75% recorded once.

J is TRBJ1-2 and V is TRBV2; possible D gene TRBD1, 6 bases. Sequences were obtained from PBMCs. The receptor was derived from a woman aged 40 to 55 in good health and CMV-seronegative. As DNA, the CDR3 is TGTGCCAGCGAGCCCAGAGGGGGGGGCGCGGGTGGCTACACCTTC. Translation: CASEPRGGGAGGYTF.